This T cell receptor (beta chain) was captured in a study of blood T cell repertoires in COVID-19 (dated by TCRdb to the early 2020s). About the investigation overall: Samples from collaborators originated in the United States, Italy and Spain and spanned both the acute and convalescent phases of COVID-19. The samples were drawn from the first 160 participants of the ongoing ImmuneRACE study and from 1,254 subjects provided by 6 global collaborators. The sample metadata nearly always contained a de-identified subject ID, COVID-19 status, age in years and sex. Subjects who had been exposed to COVID-19, were actively infected with it, or had recovered from it provided the deeply sampled blood TCRbeta repertoires that made up the dataset. A freely available public database, intended as a resource for researchers studying the immune response to SARS-CoV-2, is where the repertoires were released. The material from the prospective study consisted of cDNA or gDNA derived from T cells, B-cell-depleted T cells, or PBMCs. Where HLA class I and class II types were available, the types were taken from metadata supplied by the sample provider, not from assay-based typing. The study at large found these results: The amount of clinical and demographic metadata varied by source and participant and was provided uncurated.

One collaborating source in Seattle enrolled patients while the patients were actively infected and followed the patients over time throughout the course of disease. Collaborating institutions collected whole blood in K2EDTA tubes following their own protocols. For TCRbeta analysis, collaborators shipped samples in one of three forms: frozen whole blood, isolated PBMCs, or DNA extracted from either of those sample types. TCRbeta CDR3 regions were amplified from genomic DNA using the immunoSEQ Assay, a bias-controlled multiplex PCR. From the authors' description of their analysis: Within the assay, amplification of reference gene primers was used to estimate how many nucleated cells each sample contained. To quantify the absolute abundance of each unique TCRbeta CDR3 rearrangement, sequence reads were collapsed and filtered. Productive Simpson clonality was computed per sample as the square root of Simpson's diversity index over productive rearrangements. TCRdb holds this immuneACCESS table with in-frame rearrangements only. Some clones are missing; in checked studies, unresolved V genes explain under half, and the rest has no known cause. That table supplies the V and J calls and clone size; D and trimming were determined from the DNA. The sample table shows roughly 440,000 clones, and approximately 89% are seen once. Of the sample, over 10% falls within the top ten clones.

A note on this clone: The clone's antigen remains unknown. No much larger clone is present one base from it, and per-base qualities are unavailable.

Trimming takes 4 bases off V and 4 bases off J; junction bases not matched to a gene: 2. Reading the germline V gene gives CDR1 SGHTA and CDR2 FQGTGA. The CDR3 starts with the cysteine, ends with the phenylalanine, and has 13 residues. Only the CDR3 part of the read is kept: 39 bases, read in frame from the first base. The chain is made from TRBV7-3 and TRBJ1-1, with 8 junctional bases fitting TRBD1. The sequencing sample was made of peripheral blood. The TCR comes from a woman aged 45-65 years with COVID-19, enrolled during active disease. The base sequence is TGTGCCAGCAGCTCCAGGGGGCCCACTGAAGCTTTCTTT. This is translated as CASSSRGPTEAFF.